This TCR beta chain was recorded in a study of early stage breast cancer tumors. Points from the study as a whole: Chain pairing and CD4, CD8 or FOXP3 expression were not captured. Compared with adjacent normal breast tissue, tumors showed around 2.7-fold greater T cell density and higher clonality.

This clone turned up a few times. Its antigen is unknown. The table came from immunoSEQ multiplex PCR; TCRdb's copy has only in-frame clones and leaves some out. In the table there are 30,000 to 40,000 clones, around 70% of which are singletons. The ends lost 5 bases at V and 3 bases at J; junction bases unmatched: 7. CDR1 and CDR2 (germline): SGHRS, YFSETQ. The CDR3 totals 14 residues. Input material: blood. The clonotype originates from a person in their 60s with breast cancer. The V gene is TRBV5-1, the J gene TRBJ1-1; 7 nucleotides match TRBD1. CDR3 protein: CASSPEGAHTEAFF. CDR3 in DNA: TGCGCCAGCAGTCCCGAGGGGGCTCACACTGAAGCTTTCTTT.